This entry describes one T cell receptor (beta chain). Its antigen remains unknown. Use of 60 Vbeta and 13 Jbeta primers characterized the PCR. Data came from immunoSEQ multiplex PCR; TCRdb stores just in-frame clones and leaves some out. The sample includes about 160,000 clones, 75% to 85% of them seen just once. These data belong to a study of cytomegalovirus exposure and HLA in healthy donors. Across the whole study: HLA-typed donors were the source of approximately 88 million unique TCRs, which an early data release held.

Losses at the gene ends were 2 bases for V and 2 bases for J; bases not matched to a gene: 8. The CDR3 length is 16 residues. Germline V lookup: CDR1 MGHRA, CDR2 YSYEKL. Study results and limitations: Association with HLA alleles at 0.05 false discovery rate was found for 17,000 or so TCR beta sequences in a later analysis. In presence/absence analyses, roughly uniform sequencing depth across donors was assumed. In a later analysis, a genetic analysis reported fewer productive-TCR N-insertions in an Asian-associated ancestry cluster than the cohort average.

The chain recombines TRBV4-1 with TRBJ2-5; 7 positions agree with TRBD2. Specimen: PBMCs. This sequence was found in a girl aged 2-10 years in good health and CMV-seropositive. CDR3 amino acids: CASSQRPSAGQETQYF. As DNA, the CDR3 is TGCGCCAGCAGCCAAAGGCCCTCAGCGGGACAAGAGACCCAGTACTTC.